The 9 T cell receptor beta chains below all came from one sample that was sequenced in a study of blood T cell repertoires in COVID-19. Profiled with immunoSEQ multiplex PCR; TCRdb holds only in-frame clones, not every one. The sample holds hundreds of thousands of clones; under 90% are singletons and the top ten take approximately 10%. The sequencing sample was made of peripheral blood. All receptors derive from a woman aged 30 to 39 with COVID-19, enrolled during active disease.

The CDR3 here is CASSYSSWGHTEAFF. In nucleotides, the CDR3 is TGTGCCAGCAGTTACTCGAGCTGGGGGCACACTGAAGCTTTCTTT. The rearrangement links TRBV6-5 to TRBJ1-1; D might be TRBD1 (6 bases). Trimming cost V 0 bases and J 3 bases, with 11 bases left between them. CDR3 size: 15 residues. Germline CDR1 reads MNHEY; CDR2 reads SVGAGI.

The chain links TRBV29-1 to TRBJ1-4, with 10 bases lining up with TRBD1. The J segment lost 8 bases and the V segment lost 7 bases, leaving 10 bases of the junction unmatched. Germline lookup yields CDR1 SQVTM and CDR2 ANQGSEA. The length of the CDR3 is 14 residues. The CDR3 loop is CSAGPGQGDEKLFF. CDR3 in DNA: TGCAGCGCCGGTCCTGGACAGGGGGACGAAAAACTGTTTTTT.

The chain combines TRBV7-7 with TRBJ1-3, with D perhaps TRBD1 (5 bases). V was trimmed by 7 bases and J by 4 bases, leaving 11 bases between them. The CDR3 spans 13 residues. CDR1 is SSHAT and CDR2 is FNYEAQ in the germline V gene (reference sequence). CDR3 in amino acids: CASTKGLGNTIYF. The CDR3 coding sequence is TGTGCCAGCACCAAGGGGTTAGGAAACACCATATATTTT.

This chain connects TRBV7-9 to TRBJ1-1, with TRBD1 as a possible D gene (6 bases). V was cut by 5 bases and J by 0 bases, with 10 bases left in between. CDR1 and CDR2 from the germline V gene are SEHNR and FQNEAQ (reference sequence). CDR3 size: 14 residues. The DNA for the CDR3 is TGTGCCAGCAGCGTACAGGGAATGAACACTGAAGCTTTCTTT. Its translation is CASSVQGMNTEAFF.

This clone was counted only a few times. The chain links TRBV18 to TRBJ1-2; D unclear. V shed 2 bases and J shed 2 bases, with 21 bases lying between them. Germline V gene data show CDR1 as KGHSH and CDR2 as LQKENI. This CDR3 has 18 residues. The CDR3 nucleotides read TGTGCCAGCTCACCAAAAAGGAGCCCCCTGTACCAGAACTATGGCTACACCTTC. Translated, it gives CASSPKRSPLYQNYGYTF.

This clone was detected once. CDR3 in amino acids: CASSSAYGGGADTQYF. Written as DNA, the CDR3 is TGTGCCAGCAGCTCTGCATATGGCGGGGGGGCAGATACGCAGTATTTT. This chain uses TRBV7-2 with TRBJ2-3; the match to TRBD2 covers 9 bases. The trim removed 4 bases at V and 4 bases at J, leaving 9 bases unmatched. The CDR3 is 16 amino acids. Germline CDR1 reads SGHTA; CDR2 reads FQGNSA.

In its sample, this clone was seen once. This rearrangement joins TRBV7-8 to TRBJ2-1, with TRBD2 identical over 13 bases. Germline lookup yields CDR1 SGHVS and CDR2 FQNEAQ. V lost 6 bases to trimming and J lost 8 bases; unmatched junction nucleotides: 4. CDR3 length: 14 residues. The CDR3 here is CASSTSGGVYEQFF. Here the CDR3 DNA reads TGTGCCAGCAGTACTAGCGGGGGGGTCTATGAGCAGTTCTTC.

J is TRBJ1-6 and V is TRBV5-4, with D uncertain. Trimming left V 4 bases short and J 5 bases short, with 13 bases between. The CDR3 contains 15 residues. Germline V CDR1 and CDR2: SGHNT, YYREEE (reference sequence). The CDR3 loop is CASSPRGLDNSPLHF. The CDR3 region has the DNA TGTGCCAGCAGCCCGCGCGGGCTTGATAATTCACCCCTCCACTTT.

The chain links TRBV12-5 to TRBJ2-1, with 9 bases matching TRBD1. The CDR3 loop spans 14 amino acids. The germline V gene encodes CDR1 LGHNT and CDR2 FRNRAP. Trimming cost V 7 bases and J 7 bases; bases outside gene matches: 8. For the CDR3, the DNA is TGTGCTAGTGCCCGACAGGGGGGGGGTAATGAGCAGTTCTTC. Its protein is CASARQGGGNEQFF.